This record concerns one T cell receptor beta chain sequence. This clonotype came up a few times. Its antigen remains unidentified. No base-level quality is on record; no much larger clone is a single base apart. These data originate in a study of molecular identifiers for immune sequencing clone quantification (dated by TCRdb to about 2018). Broadly, across the study: For a replicate experiment, RNA from approximately 20,000 or 98,000 naive CD8 T cells was divided into five aliquots, and four of the five aliquots were sequenced. This methods study used CD8 T cells to benchmark TCR RNA copy counting and molecular-identifier clustering-based TCR repertoire sequencing (MIDCIRS). Study-wide findings and limitations: When barcode sub-clustering was left out, chimeric consensus sequences inflated TCR diversity, with chimeras reaching as high as 47%. Spiked-in Jurkat TCR RNA (10 copies' worth), which is not part of the donor repertoire, was contained in the naive libraries. Modeling indicated approximately 2.7 TCR RNA copies recovered per cell, compared with about 10 by digital PCR, which implies a capture efficiency of 25% to 35%. Highly expanded clone sizes could be underestimated if identical TCR molecules share a barcode. In CMV-specific effector cells, clones with more than 20 RNA copies accounted for over 97% of molecules, whereas in naive cells such clones accounted for under 1%. Spiked-in Jurkat TCR RNA equal to a single cell's worth was reported to be detectable even within one million naive CD8 T cells.

The CDR3 contains 17 residues, cysteine and phenylalanine counted. The retained sequence is limited to the CDR3, 51 bases, with the frame set at the first base. The trim is 0 bases for V and 0 bases for J, with a gap of 17 bases between the germline ends. Sequences DFQATT (CDR1) and SNEGSKA (CDR2) are obtained from the germline V gene (reference sequence). Libraries of naive CD8 T cells were built from anywhere between about 20,000 and 1,000,000 sorted cells, with 10%, 30% or 50% of the purified RNA used. Naive CD8 T cells were FACS-sorted as CD8+CD4-CCR7+CD45RA+ on a BD FACSAria II into RLT Plus buffer. To test detection sensitivity, Jurkat RNA equal to some 11 TCR copies was added to samples of about 20,000-1,100,000 naive CD8 T cells. Enrichment of CD8 T cells was performed with RosetteSep CD8+ T Cell Enrichment Cocktail and Ficoll-Paque, after which ACK red cell lysis was carried out. The library relied on PCR. The sequencer listed for this sample is NextSeq 500. Preparation of bulk TCR libraries followed a previously described approach, with the TCR primers listed in Table S5. Total RNA was purified with the Qiagen AllPrep DNA/RNA kit. Reads from multiple sequencing runs of the same library were pooled before analysis. In the original analysis: Reads were retained only if the reads had an exact TCR constant sequence, and the retained reads were trimmed to 150 nt and grouped according to their 12-nt molecular barcodes. Reads within each barcode group were sub-clustered using a 15% Levenshtein threshold, and quality-weighted consensus sequences were constructed for each RNA molecule. Non-functional sequences were excluded, and lower-count sequences lying one edit away from another sequence were also excluded. Based on fitting two negative binomial distributions, any barcode sub-cluster with under 20% of the maximum read count was discarded. TCRdb ran its own pipeline on the public reads, namely fastp trimming at Q25 and MiXCR clone calling, and kept in-frame beta chains. Each entry merges the rows of one CDR3 protein and shows their most common DNA and genes. TCRdb assigned the V and J calls; the authors' analysis was not used. This sample comprises some 100,000 distinct CDR3 sequences, roughly a third of them detected only once. The ten top clones hold around 4% of the sample.

Sequenced: naive CD8+ T cells from blood, with Jurkat cell RNA spiked in. This sample's cell subset or site label indicates: FACS-sorted CD8+CD4-CCR7+CD45RA+ naive T cells. The receptor's source is a human donor in good health. Some libraries in this study had Jurkat cell RNA spiked in. The V and J segments used are TRBV20-1 and TRBJ1-1; the D gene lacks a confident call. In nucleotides, the sequence is TGCAGTGCTAGAGATCTATATGTTCTGGGAATGAACACTGAAGCTTTCTTT. Translated, this gives CSARDLYVLGMNTEAFF.